What follows is one T cell receptor beta chain and its context. Produced via immunoSEQ multiplex PCR; TCRdb's table is partial and in-frame only. The table lists about 130,000 clones, 85% to 95% of them singletons. The data originate from a study of control samples from healthy donors and cancer patients. Germline V gene lookup returns CDR1 SGHTA and CDR2 FQGNSA. The junction had 7 bases not matched to a gene; V was cut back by 6 bases and J by 5 bases. CDR3 length: 14 amino acids. The sequence derives from a man in his sixties with colorectal cancer. Sequenced sample: PBMCs. The rearrangement links TRBV7-2 to TRBJ2-7; TRBD1 matches 10 bases. CDR3 sequence (DNA): TGTGCCAGCAGAAGGACAGGGGGTCGGAACGAGCAGTACTTC. Amino acids: CASRRTGGRNEQYF.